The next 30 T cell receptor beta chains were all read from a single sample in a study of preoperative IRX-2 immunotherapy in early breast cancer. Using immunoSEQ multiplex PCR, the repertoire was profiled, and TCRdb retains in-frame clones only, with some absent. Of approximately 96,000 clones detected, roughly 88% appear once; the ten largest clones hold about 1.9%. Treatment noted: preoperative locoregional IRX-2 cytokine immunotherapy. Sequenced here: tumor tissue, sampled after IRX-2 immunotherapy. The source of these receptors is a human donor with breast cancer.

J is TRBJ2-5 and V is TRBV28; perhaps D is TRBD1 or TRBD2 (6 bases each). The V and J ends lost 8 bases and 1 base respectively, with 14 bases between them. The CDR3 loop spans 14 amino acids. From germline, CDR1 is MDHEN and CDR2 SYDVKM. The CDR3 reads CASGIGGRQETQYF. The CDR3 DNA reads as TGTGCCAGCGGGATTGGGGGGCGCCAAGAGACCCAGTACTTC.

V gene TRBV5-1 combines with J gene TRBJ2-1; TRBD2 matches 11 bases. The germline gives CDR1 SGHRS, CDR2 YFSETQ. This CDR3 is built from 15 residues. Trimming cost V 5 bases and J 5 bases; bases outside gene matches: 6. Written as DNA, the CDR3 is TGCGCCAGCAGTACCGGGACTAGCGGCCACAATGAGCAGTTCTTC. This translates into CASSTGTSGHNEQFF.

V usage is TRBV19 and J usage is TRBJ2-7; no clear D gene. Germline CDR1 LNHDA, CDR2 SQIVND (reference sequence). Deletions cut 3 bases from V and 4 bases from J, with 16 bases between. The CDR3 length is 15 residues. The CDR3 spells CASSIRGIPGYEQYF. The CDR3 DNA reads TGTGCCAGTAGTATTCGAGGAATCCCCGGATACGAGCAGTACTTC.

This rearrangement joins TRBV15 to TRBJ2-7, with 8 bases identical to TRBD1. V dropped 3 bases and J dropped 7; count of bases not matched to a gene: 11. This CDR3 has 15 residues. Germline CDR1 and CDR2: LNHNV and YYDKDF (reference sequence). As DNA, the CDR3 is TGTGCCACCAGCAGGTCGGACAGGGCGTTAAAAGAGCAGTACTTC. Protein product: CATSRSDRALKEQYF.

A single count supports this clone. The chain carries TRBV28 and TRBJ1-4, with unresolved D. V was cut by 4 bases and J by 3 bases, with 21 bases left in between. The CDR3 has 18 residues. Germline CDR1 is MDHEN and CDR2 is SYDVKM. CDR3 nucleotide sequence: TGTGCCAGCAGTTCCCCGACCATGGGAGTCTCACCTAATGAAAAACTGTTTTTT. Residues: CASSSPTMGVSPNEKLFF.

The chain joins TRBV18 to TRBJ2-7; D ambiguous. V dropped 1 base and J dropped 3 bases, with 4 bases sitting between them. The CDR3 contains 12 residues. CDR1 and CDR2 (germline): KGHSH, LQKENI. CDR3 DNA: TGTGCCAGCTCACCACGGGACTACGAGCAGTACTTC. It translates to CASSPRDYEQYF.

The V call is TRBV14, the J call TRBJ2-1; D unclear. The CDR3 contains 16 residues. V shed 1 base and J shed 2 bases, with 12 bases lying between them. Germline CDR1 is SGHDN and CDR2 is FVKESK. The DNA of the CDR3 is TGTGCCAGCAGCCAAGTTGGGTTGGTGGCCTACAATGAGCAGTTCTTC. It codes for CASSQVGLVAYNEQFF. Together with reference TRBV14 and TRBJ2-1, the CDR3 gives the full variable domain: EAGVTQFPSHSVIEKGQTVTLRCDPISGHDNLYWYRRVMGKEIKFLLHFVKESKQDESGMPNNRFLAERTGGTYSTLKVQPAELEDSGVYFCASSQVGLVAYNEQFFGPGTRLTVL.

V usage is TRBV11-3 and J usage is TRBJ1-6, with D perhaps matching TRBD1 (6 bases). The CDR3 loop spans 15 amino acids. V lost 3 bases, J lost 4 bases, and 10 bases lay in between. CDR1 is SGHNT and CDR2 is YENEEA in the germline V gene. The CDR3 reads CASSLGAGYNSPLHF. The CDR3 bases are TGTGCCAGCAGCTTGGGGGCGGGATATAATTCACCCCTCCACTTT.

V and J are TRBV29-1 and TRBJ2-1, with D perhaps matching TRBD2 (5 bases). CDR1 is SQVTM and CDR2 is ANQGSEA in the germline V gene. The V end lost 6 bases, the J end lost 3 bases, and 12 bases lay between the germline ends. The CDR3 runs 13 residues. The CDR3 sequence is CSVAGLSYNEQFF. The CDR3 region has the DNA TGCAGCGTCGCCGGACTCAGCTACAATGAGCAGTTCTTC.

The J gene is TRBJ2-1, the V gene TRBV19; D gene ambiguous. The germline V gene has CDR1 LNHDA and CDR2 SQIVND (reference sequence). V lost 3 bases and J 0 bases, leaving 9 bases between the germline ends. This CDR3 is built from 15 residues. The CDR3 sequence is CASSIASYSYNEQFF. CDR3 sequence (DNA): TGTGCCAGTAGTATCGCGTCCTACTCCTACAATGAGCAGTTCTTC.

The chain combines TRBV28 with TRBJ1-3, with D tentatively TRBD1 (6 bases). The CDR3 runs to 16 residues. The V end was cut by 10 bases, the J end by 0 bases, with 19 bases between. Germline CDR1 reads MDHEN; CDR2 reads SYDVKM. CDR3 region: CATLDSRSYSGNTIYF. CDR3 nucleotide sequence: TGTGCCACCCTGGACAGCAGAAGTTACTCTGGAAACACCATATATTTT.

This chain joins TRBV15 and TRBJ1-1; the D is unclear. This CDR3 comprises 14 residues. Germline V gene lookup returns CDR1 LNHNV and CDR2 YYDKDF (reference sequence). With 5 bases removed from V and 8 bases from J, the gap between germline ends came to 18 bases. The CDR3 DNA is TGTGCCACCAGCCCCCCCGGAGGGCTAAGAGAAGCTTTCTTT. This gives the protein CATSPPGGLREAFF.

The J gene is TRBJ1-2, the V gene TRBV23-1, with 8 bases identical to TRBD1. TRBV23-1 is classed as an ORF, of uncertain function. The CDR3 is 15 residues long. Losses at the gene ends were 2 bases for V and 3 bases for J; bases not matched to a gene: 5. The CDR3 protein is CASSQRDRRHYGYTF. In nucleotides, the CDR3 is TGCGCCAGCAGTCAAAGGGACAGGAGGCACTATGGCTACACCTTC.

The genes are TRBV18 and TRBJ2-7; 8 bases match TRBD2. This CDR3 contains 15 residues. J was trimmed by 4 bases and V by 0 bases; bases with no gene match: 5. Looked up from germline, CDR1 is KGHSH and CDR2 is LQKENI. In DNA form, the CDR3 reads TGTGCCAGCTCACCACCGACGGGAGGGATGTACGAGCAGTACTTC. Protein sequence: CASSPPTGGMYEQYF.

Written as DNA, the CDR3 is TGTGCCAGCATGAGAGATGTGGCCCTTAGCAATCAGCCCCAGCATTTT. Translation: CASMRDVALSNQPQHF. V and J are TRBV6-8 and TRBJ1-5; D ambiguous. The V and J ends lost 7 bases and 0 bases respectively, with 16 bases between them. CDR1 and CDR2 (germline): MNHGY, SAAAGT. The CDR3 contains 16 residues.

This chain uses TRBV11-3 with TRBJ2-3, with D possibly TRBD1 on 6 matching bases. Germline-derived CDR1 and CDR2 are SGHNT and YENEEA. Trimming took 4 bases from V and 3 from J, leaving 14 bases between them. The CDR3 contains 15 residues. CDR3 sequence reads: CASSSEGGATDTQYF. In DNA form, the CDR3 reads TGTGCCAGCAGCTCGGAAGGGGGAGCAACAGATACGCAGTATTTT.

The rearrangement joins TRBV6-8 to TRBJ1-4, with 8 bases fitting TRBD1. CDR1 and CDR2 (germline): MNHGY, SAAAGT. The CDR3 is 14 amino acids. V was pared by 10 bases and J by 5 bases, with 9 bases of the junction left unmatched. The DNA of the CDR3 is TGTGCCATCAGCCAGACAGGGGTCAATGAAAAACTGTTTTTT. It specifies CAISQTGVNEKLFF.

The rearrangement links TRBV5-1 to TRBJ1-1; D unresolved. Germline CDR1 reads SGHRS; CDR2 reads YFSETQ. The ends were cut back, 0 bases at V and 2 bases at J, with 11 bases in the middle. The CDR3 contains 15 residues. The CDR3 loop is CASSLALDLNTEAFF. As DNA, the CDR3 is TGCGCCAGCAGCTTGGCCTTGGACCTCAACACTGAAGCTTTCTTT.

The chain recombines TRBV6-4 with TRBJ1-4; TRBD1 might be the D (6 bases). The CDR3 runs to 11 residues. Germline values: CDR1 MRHNA, CDR2 SNTAGT. The V gene lost 9 bases and the J gene lost 10 bases, with 12 bases spanning the gap. The CDR3 is CASRGSGKLFF. The CDR3 nucleotides read TGTGCCAGTAGGGGGTCGGGAAAACTGTTTTTT.

The gene calls are TRBV18 and TRBJ2-3, with a weak D call TRBD2 (5 bases). Germline CDR1 is KGHSH and CDR2 is LQKENI. With 1 base removed from V and 2 bases from J, the gap between germline ends came to 10 bases. CDR3 length: 15 residues. The CDR3 protein is CASSPQRVDTDTQYF. The CDR3 DNA is TGTGCCAGCTCACCACAGAGGGTGGACACAGATACGCAGTATTTT.

This chain joins TRBV19 and TRBJ1-4, with 8 bases lining up with TRBD1. The germline V gene has CDR1 LNHDA and CDR2 SQIVND (reference sequence). The CDR3 length is 15 residues. J was trimmed by 5 bases and V by 4 bases; bases with no gene match: 6. CDR3 loop: CASSRTGWTNEKLFF. CDR3 in DNA: TGTGCCAGTAGTAGGACAGGGTGGACAAATGAAAAACTGTTTTTT.

V and J are TRBV5-2 and TRBJ1-5; the DNA was not used to check the table's D call, TRBD1. TRBV5-2 is shown as a pseudogene. The CDR3 covers 13 residues. This CDR3 reads CARRTGGNQPQHF. CDR3 coding DNA: TGTGCCAGAAGGACAGGGGGCAATCAGCCCCAGCATTTT.

The CDR3 here is CASSVTSGNYNEQFF. The CDR3, as DNA: TGTGCCAGCAGCGTTACTAGCGGGAATTACAATGAGCAGTTCTTC. The chain links TRBV2 to TRBJ2-1, with TRBD2 matching 10 bases. This CDR3 spans 15 amino acids. Unmatched junction bases numbered 6, after V lost 6 bases and J lost 4 bases. CDR1 is SNHLY, CDR2 FYNNEI, per germline.

CDR3 in amino acids: CAIGTGGVHGYTF. The CDR3 coding sequence is TGTGCCATCGGGACAGGGGGCGTCCATGGCTACACCTTC. The chain joins TRBV6-7 to TRBJ1-2; TRBD1 matches at 12 bases. TRBV6-7 is filed as an ORF, its function uncertain. The V segment lost 10 bases and the J segment 6 bases; nucleotides outside the gene matches: 6. The CDR3 contains 13 residues.

The chain employs TRBV28 and TRBJ1-2, with 7 bases matching TRBD1. With 6 bases clipped from V and 6 bases from J, the junction kept 7 bases outside the gene matches. The germline CDR1 and CDR2 sequences are MDHEN and SYDVKM. The CDR3 has 13 amino acids. The CDR3 coding sequence is TGTGCCAGCAGGGAAGGGCAGGGGGATGGCTACACCTTC. Translating it yields CASREGQGDGYTF.

The rearrangement joins TRBV7-4 to TRBJ2-1; 7 bases line up with TRBD2. The CDR3 loop spans 13 amino acids. J gave up 9 bases and V 5 bases, and 7 bases lay outside the gene matches. CDR1 SGHVT and CDR2 SQSDAQ come from the germline V gene. Here the CDR3 reads CASSRGWEGEQFF. DNA of the CDR3: TGTGCCAGCAGCAGAGGCTGGGAGGGTGAGCAGTTCTTC. Supplemented by reference TRBV7-4 and TRBJ2-1, the full variable domain reads GAGVSQSPRYKVAKRGRDVALRCDSISGHVTLYWYRQTLGQGSEVLTYSQSDAQRDKSGRPSGRFSAERPERSVSTLKIQRTEQGDSAVYLCASSRGWEGEQFFGPGTRLTVL.

The chain uses TRBV5-1 and TRBJ1-4; 7 bases are a match to TRBD1. The V and J ends lost 0 bases and 8 bases, in that order; junction bases with no gene match: 7. The CDR3 is made up of 15 amino acids. Germline CDR1 is SGHRS and CDR2 is YFSETQ. CDR3 coding DNA: TGCGCCAGCAGCTTGGTCGCAGGGGGATACGAAAAACTGTTTTTT. It is translated as CASSLVAGGYEKLFF.

This sequence joins TRBV22-1 and TRBJ1-5; the D call in the table, TRBD1, was not verified against the DNA. TRBV22-1 is described as a pseudogene. The CDR3 runs 15 residues. The CDR3 here is CASRRAGVTDQPQHF. DNA for the CDR3: TGTGCCAGCAGGCGTGCAGGGGTGACGGATCAGCCCCAGCATTTT.

The chain combines TRBV18 with TRBJ1-2, with 9 bases identical to TRBD1. The CDR3 extends over 13 amino acids. V shed 3 bases and J 4 bases; nucleotides not matched to a gene: 0. Germline loops: CDR1 KGHSH, CDR2 LQKENI. The CDR3 sequence is CASSPDRGYGYTF. The CDR3 DNA is TGTGCCAGCTCACCGGACAGGGGCTATGGCTACACCTTC. Full variable domain (rest looked up from reference TRBV18 and TRBJ1-2): NAGVMQNPRHLVRRRGQEARLRCSPMKGHSHVYWYRQLPEEGLKFMVYLQKENIIDESGMPKERFSAEFPKEGPSILRIQQVVRGDSAAYFCASSPDRGYGYTFGSGTRLTVV.

The J gene is TRBJ1-5, the V gene TRBV28; D remains ambiguous. CDR3 length: 16 amino acids. V was shortened by 1 base and J by 2 bases, with 12 bases between the two germline ends. Germline-derived CDR1 and CDR2 are MDHEN and SYDVKM. CDR3 DNA sequence: TGTGCCAGCAGTTTATCAGGCGGACCTCGCAATCAGCCCCAGCATTTT. It specifies CASSLSGGPRNQPQHF.